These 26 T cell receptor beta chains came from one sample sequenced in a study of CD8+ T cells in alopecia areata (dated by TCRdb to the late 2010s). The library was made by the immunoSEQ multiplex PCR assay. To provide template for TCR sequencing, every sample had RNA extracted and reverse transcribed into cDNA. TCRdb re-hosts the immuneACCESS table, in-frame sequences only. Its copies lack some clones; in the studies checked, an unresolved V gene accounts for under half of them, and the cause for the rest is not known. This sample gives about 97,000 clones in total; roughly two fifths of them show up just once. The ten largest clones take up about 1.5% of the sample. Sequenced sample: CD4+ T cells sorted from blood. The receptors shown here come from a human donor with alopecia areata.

The DNA of the CDR3 is TGTGCCAGCAGTTTAAGTGATAGCGGGAAAAGACACGAGCAGTACTTC. Its translation is CASSLSDSGKRHEQYF. The chain uses TRBV28 and TRBJ2-7, with TRBD2 identical over 8 bases. The CDR3 length is 16 residues. The V segment lost 2 bases and the J segment 5 bases; nucleotides outside the gene matches: 11. Looked up from germline, CDR1 is MDHEN and CDR2 is SYDVKM.

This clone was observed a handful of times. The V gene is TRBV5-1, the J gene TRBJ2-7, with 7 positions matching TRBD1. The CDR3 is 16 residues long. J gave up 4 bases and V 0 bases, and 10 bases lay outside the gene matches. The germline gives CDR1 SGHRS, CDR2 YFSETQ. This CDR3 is CASSLEPADRAYEQYF. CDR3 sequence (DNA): TGCGCCAGCAGCTTGGAGCCTGCCGACAGGGCTTACGAGCAGTACTTC.

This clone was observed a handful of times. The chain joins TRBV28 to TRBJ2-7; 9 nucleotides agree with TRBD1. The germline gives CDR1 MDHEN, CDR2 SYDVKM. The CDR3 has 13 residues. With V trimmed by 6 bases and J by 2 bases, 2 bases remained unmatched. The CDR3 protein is CASRGQGTYEQYF. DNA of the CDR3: TGTGCCAGCAGAGGACAGGGGACCTACGAGCAGTACTTC.

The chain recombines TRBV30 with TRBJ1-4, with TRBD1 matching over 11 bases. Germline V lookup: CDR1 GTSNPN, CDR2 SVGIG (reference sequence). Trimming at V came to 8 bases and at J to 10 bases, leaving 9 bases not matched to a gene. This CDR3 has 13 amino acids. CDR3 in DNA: TGTGCCGGCGAGGACAGGGGGCCTGGAAAACTGTTTTTT. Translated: CAGEDRGPGKLFF.

In DNA, the CDR3 is TGTGCCAGCAGCTCTAGCTTGGTTAATGAGCAGTTCTTC. It yields the protein CASSSSLVNEQFF. The V gene is TRBV7-2, the J gene TRBJ2-1, with a tentative D call TRBD2 (5 bases). The germline V and J ends were trimmed by 4 bases and 7 bases, with 11 bases remaining between them. In germline, CDR1 is SGHTA, CDR2 FQGNSA. The CDR3 has 13 residues.

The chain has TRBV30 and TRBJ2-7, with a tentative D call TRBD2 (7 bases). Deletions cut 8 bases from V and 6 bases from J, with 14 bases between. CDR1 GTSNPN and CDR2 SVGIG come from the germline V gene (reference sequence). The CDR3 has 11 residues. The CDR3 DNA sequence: TGTGCCGGCCGAAGGGGGGGCGAGCAGTACTTC. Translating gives CAGRRGGEQYF. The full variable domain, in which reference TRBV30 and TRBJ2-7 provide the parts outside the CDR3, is SQTIHQWPATLVQPVGSPLSLECTVEGTSNPNLYWYRQAAGRGLQLLFYSVGIGQISSEVPQNLSASRPQDRQFILSSKKLLLSDSGFYLCAGRRGGEQYFGPGTRLTVT.

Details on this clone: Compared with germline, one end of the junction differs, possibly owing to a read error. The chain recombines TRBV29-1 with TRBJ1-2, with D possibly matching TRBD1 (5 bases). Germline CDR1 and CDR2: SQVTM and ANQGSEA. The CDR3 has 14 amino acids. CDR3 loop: CSVKDGGRLDGYTF. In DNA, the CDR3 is TGCAGCGTTAAAGACGGGGGGAGACTAGATGGCTACACCTTC.

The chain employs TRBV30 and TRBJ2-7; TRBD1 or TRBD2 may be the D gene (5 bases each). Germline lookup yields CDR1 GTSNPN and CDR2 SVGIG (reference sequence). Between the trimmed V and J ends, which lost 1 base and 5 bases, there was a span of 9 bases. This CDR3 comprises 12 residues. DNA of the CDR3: TGTGCCTGGAGTGACTGGGGGAACGAGCAGTACTTC. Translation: CAWSDWGNEQYF.

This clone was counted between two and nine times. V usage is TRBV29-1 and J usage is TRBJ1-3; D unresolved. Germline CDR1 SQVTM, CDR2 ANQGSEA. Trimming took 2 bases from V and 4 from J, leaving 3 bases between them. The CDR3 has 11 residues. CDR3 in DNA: TGCAGCGTTGAACGGGGAAACACCATATATTTT. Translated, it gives CSVERGNTIYF.

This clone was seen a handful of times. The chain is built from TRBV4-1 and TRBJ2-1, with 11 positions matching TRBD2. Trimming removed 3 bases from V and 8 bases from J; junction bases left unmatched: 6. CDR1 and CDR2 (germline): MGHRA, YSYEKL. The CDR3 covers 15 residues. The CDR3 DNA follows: TGCGCCAGCAGCCAGGAGACTAGCGGGATCGATGAGCAGTTCTTC. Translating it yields CASSQETSGIDEQFF.

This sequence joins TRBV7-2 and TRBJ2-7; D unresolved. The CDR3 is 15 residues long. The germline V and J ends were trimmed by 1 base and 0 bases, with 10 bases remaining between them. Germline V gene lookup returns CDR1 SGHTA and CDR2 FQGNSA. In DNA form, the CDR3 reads TGTGCCAGCAGCTTAGGAGCACTGAGCTCCTACGAGCAGTACTTC. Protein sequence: CASSLGALSSYEQYF.

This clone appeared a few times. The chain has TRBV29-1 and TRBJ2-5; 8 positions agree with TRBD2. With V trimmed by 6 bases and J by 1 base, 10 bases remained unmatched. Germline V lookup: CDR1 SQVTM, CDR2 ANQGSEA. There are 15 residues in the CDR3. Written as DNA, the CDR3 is TGCAGCGTCGATACACGGGGGGGGCCCCAAGAGACCCAGTACTTC. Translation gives CSVDTRGGPQETQYF.

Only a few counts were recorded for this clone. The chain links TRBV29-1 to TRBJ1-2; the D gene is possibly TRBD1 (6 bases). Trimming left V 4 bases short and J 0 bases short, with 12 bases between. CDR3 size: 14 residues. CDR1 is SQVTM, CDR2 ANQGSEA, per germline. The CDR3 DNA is TGCAGCGTTGCGGCTACAGGGTCTAACTATGGCTACACCTTC. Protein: CSVAATGSNYGYTF.

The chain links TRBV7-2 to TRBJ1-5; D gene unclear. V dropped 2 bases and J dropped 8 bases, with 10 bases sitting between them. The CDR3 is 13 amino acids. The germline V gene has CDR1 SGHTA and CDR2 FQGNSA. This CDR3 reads CASSLLVMEPQHF. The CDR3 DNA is TGTGCCAGCAGCTTACTTGTCATGGAGCCCCAGCATTTT.

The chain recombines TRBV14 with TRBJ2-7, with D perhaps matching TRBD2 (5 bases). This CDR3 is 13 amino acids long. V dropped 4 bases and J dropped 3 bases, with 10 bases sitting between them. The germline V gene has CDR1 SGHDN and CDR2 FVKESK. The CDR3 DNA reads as TGTGCCAGCAGCCCGGGGAGTGTCTACGAGCAGTACTTC. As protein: CASSPGSVYEQYF.

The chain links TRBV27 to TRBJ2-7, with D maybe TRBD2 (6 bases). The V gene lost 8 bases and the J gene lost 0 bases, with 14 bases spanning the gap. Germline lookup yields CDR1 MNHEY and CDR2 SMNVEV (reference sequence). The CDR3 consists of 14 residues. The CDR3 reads CASYGGLGSYEQYF. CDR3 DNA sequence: TGTGCCAGCTACGGAGGGCTTGGCTCCTACGAGCAGTACTTC.

In DNA form, the CDR3 reads TGTGCCAGCACCCAAATAGAAGACAGTGAAGCTTTCTTT. Protein product: CASTQIEDSEAFF. The rearrangement joins TRBV21-1 to TRBJ1-1; the D call of TRBD1 is as the table states it, not checked on the DNA. TRBV21-1 is listed as a pseudogene. This CDR3 has 13 residues.

CDR3 DNA sequence: TGTGCCAGCAGTTTATCCGGGGAGACCCAGTACTTC. Translating gives CASSLSGETQYF. V gene TRBV27 combines with J gene TRBJ2-5; D uncertain. Trimming shortened V by 0 bases and J by 5 bases, and 4 bases separated the two germline ends. The CDR3 is 12 residues long. CDR1 and CDR2 from the germline V gene are MNHEY and SMNVEV (reference sequence).

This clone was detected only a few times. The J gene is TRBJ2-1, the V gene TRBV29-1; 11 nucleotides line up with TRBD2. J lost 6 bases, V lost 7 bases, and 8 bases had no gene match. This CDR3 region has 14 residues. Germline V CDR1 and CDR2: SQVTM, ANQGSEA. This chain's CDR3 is CSADTSGSGNEQFF. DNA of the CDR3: TGCAGCGCGGACACTAGCGGGAGCGGCAATGAGCAGTTCTTC.

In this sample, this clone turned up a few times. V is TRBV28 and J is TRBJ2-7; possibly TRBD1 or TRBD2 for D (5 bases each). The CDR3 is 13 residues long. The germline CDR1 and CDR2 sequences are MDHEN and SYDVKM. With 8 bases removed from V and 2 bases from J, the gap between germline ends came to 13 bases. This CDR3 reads CASVRGRAYEQYF. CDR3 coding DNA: TGTGCCAGCGTCCGGGGACGGGCCTACGAGCAGTACTTC.

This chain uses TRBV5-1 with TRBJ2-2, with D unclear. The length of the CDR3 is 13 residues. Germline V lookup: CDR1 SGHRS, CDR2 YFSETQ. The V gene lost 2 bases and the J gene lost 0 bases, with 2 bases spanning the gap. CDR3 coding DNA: TGCGCCAGCAGCTTCCCGAACACCGGGGAGCTGTTTTTT. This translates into CASSFPNTGELFF.

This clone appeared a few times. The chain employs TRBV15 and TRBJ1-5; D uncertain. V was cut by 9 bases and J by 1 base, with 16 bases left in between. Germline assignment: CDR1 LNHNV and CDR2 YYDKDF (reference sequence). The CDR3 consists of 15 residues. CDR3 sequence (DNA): TGTGCCACGAGAGACTGGGTAAGGAGCAATCAGCCCCAGCATTTT. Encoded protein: CATRDWVRSNQPQHF. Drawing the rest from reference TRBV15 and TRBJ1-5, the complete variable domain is DAMVIQNPRYQVTQFGKPVTLSCSQTLNHNVMYWYQQKSSQAPKLLFHYYDKDFNNEADTPDNFQSRRPNTSFCFLDIRSPGLGDTAMYLCATRDWVRSNQPQHFGDGTRLSIL.

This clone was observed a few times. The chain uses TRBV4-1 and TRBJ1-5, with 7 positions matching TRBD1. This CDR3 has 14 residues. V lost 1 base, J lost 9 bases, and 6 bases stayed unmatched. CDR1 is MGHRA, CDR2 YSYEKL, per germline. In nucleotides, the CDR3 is TGCGCCAGCAGCCAAGGGACAGGTTATATGCCCCAGCATTTT. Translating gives CASSQGTGYMPQHF.

CDR3 region: CASSPQKKTSGGNEQFF. CDR3 sequence (DNA): TGTGCCAGCAGCCCTCAGAAAAAGACTAGCGGGGGGAATGAGCAGTTCTTC. The rearrangement uses TRBV4-2 and TRBJ2-1; TRBD2 matches at 13 bases. Germline V lookup: CDR1 LGHNA, CDR2 YNFKEQ. V trimming: 4 bases; J trimming: 7 bases; junction bases outside the gene matches: 10. This CDR3 region has 17 residues.

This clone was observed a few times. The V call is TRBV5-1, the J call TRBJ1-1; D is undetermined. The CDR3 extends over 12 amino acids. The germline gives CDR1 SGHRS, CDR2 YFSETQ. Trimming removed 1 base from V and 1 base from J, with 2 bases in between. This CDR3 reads CASSLRNTEAFF. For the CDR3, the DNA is TGCGCCAGCAGCTTGAGGAACACTGAAGCTTTCTTT.

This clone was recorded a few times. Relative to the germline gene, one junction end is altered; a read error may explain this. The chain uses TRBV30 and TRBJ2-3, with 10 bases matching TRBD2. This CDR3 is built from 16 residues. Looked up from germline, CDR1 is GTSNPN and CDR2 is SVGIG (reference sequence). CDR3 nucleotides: TGTGCCCGGAGCGGGGGGGCGACTCCCTACACAGATACGCAGTATTTT. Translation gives CARSGGATPYTDTQYF.